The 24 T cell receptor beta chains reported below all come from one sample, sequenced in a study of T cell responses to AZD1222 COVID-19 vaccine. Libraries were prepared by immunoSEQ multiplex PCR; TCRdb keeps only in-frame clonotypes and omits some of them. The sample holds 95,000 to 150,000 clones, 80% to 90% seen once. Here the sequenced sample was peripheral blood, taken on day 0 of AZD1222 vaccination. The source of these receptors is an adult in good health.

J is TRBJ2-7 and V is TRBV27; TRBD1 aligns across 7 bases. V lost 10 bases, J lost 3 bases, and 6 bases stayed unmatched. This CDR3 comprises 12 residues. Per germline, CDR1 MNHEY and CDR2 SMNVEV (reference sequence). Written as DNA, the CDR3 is TGTGCCACCTGGGACAGTATCTACGAGCAGTACTTC. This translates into CATWDSIYEQYF.

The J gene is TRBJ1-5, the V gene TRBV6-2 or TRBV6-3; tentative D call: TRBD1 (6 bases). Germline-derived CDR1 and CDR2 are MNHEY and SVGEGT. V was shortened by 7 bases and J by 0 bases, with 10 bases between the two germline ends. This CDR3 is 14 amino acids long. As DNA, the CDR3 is TGTGCCAGCACCCCAGGGGTTAGCAATCAGCCCCAGCATTTT. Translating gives CASTPGVSNQPQHF.

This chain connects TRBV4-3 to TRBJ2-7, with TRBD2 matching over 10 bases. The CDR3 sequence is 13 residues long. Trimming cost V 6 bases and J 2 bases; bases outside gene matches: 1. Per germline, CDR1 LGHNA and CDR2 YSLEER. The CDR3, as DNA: TGCGCCAGCAGTCTAGCGGGAGCCTACGAGCAGTACTTC. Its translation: CASSLAGAYEQYF.

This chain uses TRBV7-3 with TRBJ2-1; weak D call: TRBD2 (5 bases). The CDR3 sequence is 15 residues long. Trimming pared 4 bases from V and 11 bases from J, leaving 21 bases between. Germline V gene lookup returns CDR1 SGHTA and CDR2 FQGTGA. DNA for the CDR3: TGTGCCAGCAGCTCCCAGGTTTCTCGGGGAGTTAAGCAGTTCTTC. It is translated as CASSSQVSRGVKQFF.

The CDR3 bases are TGTGCCAGCACCGAGCGACCTAGCAATCAGCCCCAGCATTTT. Protein: CASTERPSNQPQHF. The chain recombines TRBV27 with TRBJ1-5; D gene unclear. The CDR3 totals 14 residues. Germline assignment: CDR1 MNHEY and CDR2 SMNVEV (reference sequence). V lost 7 bases, J lost 0 bases, and 10 bases lay in between.

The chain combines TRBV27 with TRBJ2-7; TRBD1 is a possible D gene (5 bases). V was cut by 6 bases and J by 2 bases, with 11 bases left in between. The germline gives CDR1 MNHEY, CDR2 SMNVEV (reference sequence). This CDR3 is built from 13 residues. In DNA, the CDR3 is TGTGCCAGCAGGCAATTAGGGGCCTACGAGCAGTACTTC. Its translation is CASRQLGAYEQYF.

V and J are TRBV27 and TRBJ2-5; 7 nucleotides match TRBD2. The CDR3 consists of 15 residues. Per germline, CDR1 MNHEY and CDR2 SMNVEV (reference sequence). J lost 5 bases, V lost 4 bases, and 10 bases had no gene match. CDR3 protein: CASSSLADSGETQYF. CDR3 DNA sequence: TGTGCCAGCAGTTCCCTGGCGGATAGCGGGGAGACCCAGTACTTC.

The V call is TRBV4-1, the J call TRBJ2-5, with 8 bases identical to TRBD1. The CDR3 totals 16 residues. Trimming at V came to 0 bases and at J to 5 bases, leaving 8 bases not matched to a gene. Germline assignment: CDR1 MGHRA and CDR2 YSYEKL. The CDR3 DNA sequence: TGCGCCAGCAGCCAAGAAAGTCAGGGGGCGTTGGAGACCCAGTACTTC. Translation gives CASSQESQGALETQYF.

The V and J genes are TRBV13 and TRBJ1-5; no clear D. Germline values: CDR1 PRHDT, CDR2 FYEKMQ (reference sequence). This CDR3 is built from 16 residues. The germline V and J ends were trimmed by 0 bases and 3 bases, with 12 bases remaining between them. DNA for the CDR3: TGTGCCAGCAGCTTAGGCCTTGGAAGGTCCAATCAGCCCCAGCATTTT. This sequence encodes CASSLGLGRSNQPQHF.

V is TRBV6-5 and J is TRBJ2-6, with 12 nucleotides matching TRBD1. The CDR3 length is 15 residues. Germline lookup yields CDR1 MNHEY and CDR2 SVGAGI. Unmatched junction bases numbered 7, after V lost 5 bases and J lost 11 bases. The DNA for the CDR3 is TGTGCCAGCAGTAACCGGGACAGGGGGCCTTACGTCCTGACTTTC. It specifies CASSNRDRGPYVLTF.

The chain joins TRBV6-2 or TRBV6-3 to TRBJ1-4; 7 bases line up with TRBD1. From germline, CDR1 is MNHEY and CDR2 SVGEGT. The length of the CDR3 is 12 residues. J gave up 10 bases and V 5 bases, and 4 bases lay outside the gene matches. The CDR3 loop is CASSPDRRKLFF. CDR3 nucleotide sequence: TGTGCCAGCAGTCCGGACAGGCGAAAACTGTTTTTT.

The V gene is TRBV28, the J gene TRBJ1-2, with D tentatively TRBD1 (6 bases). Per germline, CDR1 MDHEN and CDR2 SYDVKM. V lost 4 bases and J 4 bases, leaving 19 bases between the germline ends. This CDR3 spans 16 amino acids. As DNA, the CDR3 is TGTGCCAGCAGTTCCCAACGTAACAGGGCAGCCTATGGCTACACCTTC. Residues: CASSSQRNRAAYGYTF.

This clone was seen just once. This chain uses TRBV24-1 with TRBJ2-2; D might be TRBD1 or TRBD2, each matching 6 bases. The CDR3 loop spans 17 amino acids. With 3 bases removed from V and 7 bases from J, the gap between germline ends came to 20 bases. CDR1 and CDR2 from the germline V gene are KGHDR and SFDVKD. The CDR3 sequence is CATSDGTRGGQNGELFF. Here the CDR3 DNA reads TGTGCCACCAGTGATGGCACTCGAGGGGGGCAGAACGGGGAGCTGTTTTTT.

The CDR3 spells CATTRLPNNEQFF. DNA of the CDR3: TGTGCCACCACCCGGTTACCAAACAATGAGCAGTTCTTC. This chain joins TRBV15 and TRBJ2-1; no clear D. CDR1 is LNHNV, CDR2 YYDKDF, per germline (reference sequence). Trimming took 7 bases from V and 5 from J, leaving 12 bases between them. The CDR3 is made up of 13 amino acids.

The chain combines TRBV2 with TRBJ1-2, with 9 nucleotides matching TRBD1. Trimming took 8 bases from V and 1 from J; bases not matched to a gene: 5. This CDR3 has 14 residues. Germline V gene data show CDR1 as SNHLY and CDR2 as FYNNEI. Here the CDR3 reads CASQGQGDNYGYTF. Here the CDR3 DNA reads TGTGCCAGCCAGGGACAGGGCGATAACTATGGCTACACCTTC. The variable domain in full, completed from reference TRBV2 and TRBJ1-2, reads EPEVTQTPSHQVTQMGQEVILRCVPISNHLYFYWYRQILGQKVEFLVSFYNNEISEKSEIFDDQFSVERPDGSNFTLKIRSTKLEDSAMYFCASQGQGDNYGYTFGSGTRLTVV.

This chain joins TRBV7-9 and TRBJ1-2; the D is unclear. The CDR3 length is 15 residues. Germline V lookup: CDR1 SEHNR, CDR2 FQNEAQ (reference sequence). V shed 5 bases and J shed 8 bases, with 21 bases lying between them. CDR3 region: CASSPGENLLEGYTF. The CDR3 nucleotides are TGTGCCAGCAGCCCCGGAGAGAATCTATTGGAGGGCTACACCTTC.

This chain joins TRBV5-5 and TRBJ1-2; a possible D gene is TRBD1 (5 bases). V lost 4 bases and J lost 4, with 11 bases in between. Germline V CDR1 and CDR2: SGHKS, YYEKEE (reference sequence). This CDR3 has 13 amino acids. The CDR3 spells CASSLPGPYGYTF. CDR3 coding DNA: TGTGCCAGCAGCCTTCCAGGGCCCTATGGCTACACCTTC.

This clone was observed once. In DNA form, the CDR3 reads TGTGCCAGCAGAAGGACTAGCGGGGGGGCCGGCCTCGCCCAGTACTTC. Its protein is CASRRTSGGAGLAQYF. The chain recombines TRBV2 with TRBJ2-5; TRBD2 matches 15 bases. V lost 6 bases, J lost 9 bases, and 11 bases stayed unmatched. Germline lookup yields CDR1 SNHLY and CDR2 FYNNEI. CDR3 length equals 16 residues.

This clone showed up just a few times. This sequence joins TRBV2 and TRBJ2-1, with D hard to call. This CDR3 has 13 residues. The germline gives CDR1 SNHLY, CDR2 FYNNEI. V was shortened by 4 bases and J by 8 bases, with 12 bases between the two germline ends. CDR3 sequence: CASSAWAGHEQFF. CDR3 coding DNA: TGTGCCAGCAGTGCTTGGGCCGGCCATGAGCAGTTCTTC.

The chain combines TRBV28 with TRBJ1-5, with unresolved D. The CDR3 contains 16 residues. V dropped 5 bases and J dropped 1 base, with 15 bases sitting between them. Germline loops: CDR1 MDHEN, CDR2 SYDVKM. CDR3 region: CASSPVRVGSNQPQHF. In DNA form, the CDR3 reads TGTGCCAGCAGTCCCGTACGGGTGGGAAGCAATCAGCCCCAGCATTTT.

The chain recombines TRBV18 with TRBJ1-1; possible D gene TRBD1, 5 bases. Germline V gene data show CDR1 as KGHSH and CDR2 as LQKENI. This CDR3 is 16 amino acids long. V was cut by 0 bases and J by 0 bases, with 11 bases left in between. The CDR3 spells CASSPPRVGMNTEAFF. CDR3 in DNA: TGTGCCAGCTCACCACCCAGGGTCGGAATGAACACTGAAGCTTTCTTT.

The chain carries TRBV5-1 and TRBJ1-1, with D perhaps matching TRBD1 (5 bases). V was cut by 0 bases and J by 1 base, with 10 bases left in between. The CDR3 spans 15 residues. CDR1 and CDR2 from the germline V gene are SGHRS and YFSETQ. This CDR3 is CASSLAGTGNTEAFF. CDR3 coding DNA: TGCGCCAGCAGCTTGGCCGGGACGGGGAACACTGAAGCTTTCTTT. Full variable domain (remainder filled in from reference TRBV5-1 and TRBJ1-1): KAGVTQTPRYLIKTRGQQVTLSCSPISGHRSVSWYQQTPGQGLQFLFEYFSETQRNKGNFPGRFSGRQFSNSRSEMNVSTLELGDSALYLCASSLAGTGNTEAFFGQGTRLTVV.

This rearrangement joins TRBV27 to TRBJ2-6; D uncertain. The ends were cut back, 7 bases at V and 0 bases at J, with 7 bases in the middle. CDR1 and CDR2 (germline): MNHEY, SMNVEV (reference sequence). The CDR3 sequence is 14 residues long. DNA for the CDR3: TGTGCCAGCACCCGATTCTCTGGGGCCAACGTCCTGACTTTC. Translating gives CASTRFSGANVLTF.

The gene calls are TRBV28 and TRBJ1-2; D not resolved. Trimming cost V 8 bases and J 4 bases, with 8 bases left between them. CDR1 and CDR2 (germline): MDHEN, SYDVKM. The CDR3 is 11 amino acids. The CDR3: CASGPGYGYTF. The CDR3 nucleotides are TGTGCCAGCGGGCCAGGCTATGGCTACACCTTC.